Below, one TCR beta chain is given with its context. Its target is unknown. This CDR3 region has 20 residues. The data stem from a study of T cells expressing NK-cell markers. UMIs were included in TCR beta cDNA generated by 5'RACE template switching. For each CDR3 protein, TCRdb gives one entry from its re-call of the 5' RACE reads, without DNA. The sample holds around 260,000 distinct CDR3 sequences. Notes on the study in general: In a handful of donors, these clonotypes also led the CD3+CD56-NKG2C+ fraction. Clones of NKG2C+ T cells that had expanded were of unclear HCMV specificity. As a fraction of CD8+ T cells, dominant NKG2C+ clonotypes reached about 1.0-8% in six donors.

The chain joins TRBV12-3 or TRBV12-4 to TRBJ1-4; no DNA is available, so the TRBD1 call from TCRdb remains unchecked. Specimen: blood T cells: a sorted CD56 or NKG2C T cell subset, CD4+ or CD8+ T cells, or bulk PBMC T cells (not recorded which). This TCR was sampled from a woman between 18 and 69 years old in good health. The CDR3 loop reads CASSLRDRGLIGATNEKLFF.